This TCR beta chain derives from a study of radiotherapy plus CTLA-4 blockade in lung cancer. Notes on the study in general: Early blood T cell clone dynamics reportedly forecast response best, with interferon-beta.

Notes on this clone: What it binds is not known.

Those patients who had chemo-refractory metastatic non-small-cell lung cancer were given focal radiation along with CTLA-4 blockade through ipilimumab. Germline V CDR1 and CDR2: MDHEN, SYDVKM. The junction had 1 base not matched to a gene; V was cut back by 5 bases and J by 7 bases. The CDR3 sequence is 14 residues long. Measured with immunoSEQ multiplex PCR; TCRdb has only the in-frame clones, and not every one. The data hold about 59,000 clones, with approximately 76% observed a single time. The TCR was taken from a human donor with non-small cell lung cancer who had a complete response to radiotherapy plus ipilimumab. Sequenced material: peripheral blood, taken from a patient treated with radiotherapy plus ipilimumab. The rearrangement links TRBV28 to TRBJ2-1, with 14 bases identical to TRBD2. CDR3 coding DNA: TGTGCCAGCAGTCGGACTAGCGGGAGGAATGAGCAGTTCTTC. As protein: CASSRTSGRNEQFF.